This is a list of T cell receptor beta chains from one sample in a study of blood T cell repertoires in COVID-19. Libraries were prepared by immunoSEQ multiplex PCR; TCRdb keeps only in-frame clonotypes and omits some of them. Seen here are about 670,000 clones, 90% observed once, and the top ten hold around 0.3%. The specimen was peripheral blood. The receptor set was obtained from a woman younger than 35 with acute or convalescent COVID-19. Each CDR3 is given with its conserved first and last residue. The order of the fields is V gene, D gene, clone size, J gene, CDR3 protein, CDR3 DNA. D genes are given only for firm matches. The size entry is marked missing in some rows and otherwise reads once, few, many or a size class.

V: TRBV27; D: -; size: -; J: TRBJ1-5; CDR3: CASSLSPQNQPQHF; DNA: TGTGCCAGCAGTTTGTCACCCCAGAATCAGCCCCAGCATTTT
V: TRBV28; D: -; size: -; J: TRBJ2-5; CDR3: CASSSPGGPQETQYF; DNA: TGTGCCAGCAGTTCCCCCGGGGGGCCTCAAGAGACCCAGTACTTC
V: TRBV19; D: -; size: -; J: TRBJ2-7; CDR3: CASSIERRPGSYEQYF; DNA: TGTGCCAGTAGTATAGAGCGGCGGCCGGGGTCCTACGAGCAGTACTTC
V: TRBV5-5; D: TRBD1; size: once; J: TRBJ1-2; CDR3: CASSWLGQGERYGYTF; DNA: TGTGCCAGCAGCTGGTTAGGACAGGGCGAACGGTATGGCTACACCTTC
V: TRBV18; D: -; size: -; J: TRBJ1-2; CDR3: CASSPRFGGGDGYTF; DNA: TGTGCCAGCTCACCGAGATTCGGGGGAGGGGATGGCTACACCTTC
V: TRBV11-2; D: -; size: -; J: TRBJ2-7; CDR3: CASSLRSYEQYF; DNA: TGTGCCAGCAGCTTACGGTCCTACGAGCAGTACTTC
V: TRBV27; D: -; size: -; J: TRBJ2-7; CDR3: CASSSRTVSYEQYF; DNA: TGTGCCAGCAGTTCGAGGACAGTCTCCTACGAGCAGTACTTC
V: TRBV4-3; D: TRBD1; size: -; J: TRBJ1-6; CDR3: CASSPDRALSPLHF; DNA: TGCGCCAGCAGCCCGGACAGGGCCCTTAGTCCCCTCCACTTT
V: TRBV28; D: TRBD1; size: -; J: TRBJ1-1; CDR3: CASSSPVTGGFGKAFF; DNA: TGTGCCAGCAGTTCGCCCGTAACAGGGGGCTTCGGAAAAGCTTTCTTT
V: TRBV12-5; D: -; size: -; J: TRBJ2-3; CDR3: CASGPGGEPRTDTQYF; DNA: TGTGCTAGTGGTCCGGGTGGGGAGCCCCGCACAGATACGCAGTATTTT
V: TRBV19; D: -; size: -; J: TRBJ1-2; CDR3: CASSTSTDILIYGYTF; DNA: TGTGCCAGTAGTACTTCAACTGACATCCTGATCTACGGCTACACCTTC
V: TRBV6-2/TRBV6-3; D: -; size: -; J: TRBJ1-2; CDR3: CASSYTTVQHYGYTF; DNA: TGTGCCAGCAGTTACACGACGGTACAGCACTATGGCTACACCTTC
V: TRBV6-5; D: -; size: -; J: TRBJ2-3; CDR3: CASRPLETDTQYF; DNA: TGTGCCAGCAGACCATTGGAGACAGATACGCAGTATTTT
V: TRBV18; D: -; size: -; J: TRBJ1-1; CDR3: CASSPSGQMNTEAFF; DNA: TGTGCCAGCTCCCCCTCCGGACAGATGAACACTGAAGCTTTCTTT
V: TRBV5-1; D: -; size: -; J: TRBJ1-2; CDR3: CASSPRAGITANYGYTF; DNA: TGCGCCAGCAGCCCTCGGGCCGGGATCACAGCTAACTATGGCTACACCTTC
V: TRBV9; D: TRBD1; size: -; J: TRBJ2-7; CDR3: CASSAGTGYPYEQYF; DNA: TGTGCCAGCAGCGCCGGGACAGGGTACCCTTACGAGCAGTACTTC
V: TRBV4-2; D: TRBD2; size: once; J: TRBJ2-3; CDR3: CASSQGLAGGLRNTRYTDTQYF; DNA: TGTGCCAGCAGCCAGGGACTAGCGGGGGGGCTTCGGAACACGAGATACACAGATACGCAGTATTTT
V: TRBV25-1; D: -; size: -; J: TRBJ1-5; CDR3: CASSPRESPLGNQPQHF; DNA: TGTGCCAGCAGTCCCCGGGAGTCGCCACTCGGCAATCAGCCCCAGCATTTT
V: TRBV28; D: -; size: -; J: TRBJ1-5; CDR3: CASSSVYSNQPQHF; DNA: TGTGCCAGCAGTTCCGTTTATAGCAATCAGCCCCAGCATTTT
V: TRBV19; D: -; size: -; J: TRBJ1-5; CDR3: CASSIVPGGSNQPQHF; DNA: TGTGCCAGTAGTATAGTCCCAGGAGGTAGCAATCAGCCCCAGCATTTT
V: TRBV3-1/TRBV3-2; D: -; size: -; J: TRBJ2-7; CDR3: CASSPRSLYEQYF; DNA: TGTGCCAGCAGCCCCCGGTCACTCTACGAGCAGTACTTC
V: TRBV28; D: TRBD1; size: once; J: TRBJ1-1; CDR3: CASFYGTGDTEAFF; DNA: TGTGCCAGCTTCTACGGGACAGGGGACACTGAAGCTTTCTTT
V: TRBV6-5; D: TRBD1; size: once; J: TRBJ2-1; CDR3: CASSYSGTGSNEQFF; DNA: TGTGCCAGCAGTTACTCGGGGACAGGGAGTAATGAGCAGTTCTTC
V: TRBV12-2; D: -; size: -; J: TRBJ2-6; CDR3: CAGRGKDRGLCGANVLTF; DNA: TGTGCAGGCAGGGGGAAGGACAGGGGGCTTTGTGGGGCCAACGTCCTGACTTTC
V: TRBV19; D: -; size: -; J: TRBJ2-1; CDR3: CASSIDLYNEQFF; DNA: TGTGCCAGTAGTATAGATCTGTACAATGAGCAGTTCTTC
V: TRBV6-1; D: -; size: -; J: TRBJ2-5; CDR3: CASSESVRAWETQYF; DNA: TGTGCCAGCAGTGAGTCGGTGAGGGCATGGGAGACCCAGTACTTC
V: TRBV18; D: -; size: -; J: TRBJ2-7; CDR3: CASSPGLEGSQYF; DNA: TGTGCCAGCTCCCCGGGACTGGAGGGGTCCCAGTACTTC
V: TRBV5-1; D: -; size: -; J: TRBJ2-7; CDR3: CASSEQGYEQYF; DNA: TGCGCCAGCAGTGAACAGGGCTACGAGCAGTACTTC
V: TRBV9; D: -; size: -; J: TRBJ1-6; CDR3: CASSVVEGYDLHF; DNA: TGTGCCAGCAGCGTAGTGGAGGGCTATGACCTCCACTTT
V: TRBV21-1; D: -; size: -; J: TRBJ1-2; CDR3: CASRRLLTF; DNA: TGTGCCAGCAGACGACTGCTAACCTTC
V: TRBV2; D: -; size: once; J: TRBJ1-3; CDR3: CASGDGGRNTIYF; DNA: TGTGCCAGCGGAGATGGGGGGAGGAACACCATATATTTT
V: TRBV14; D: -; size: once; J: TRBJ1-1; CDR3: CASSLLLTEAFF; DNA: TGTGCCAGCAGCCTCCTACTCACTGAAGCTTTCTTT
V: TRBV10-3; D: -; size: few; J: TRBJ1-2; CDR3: CAIMPGPNYGYTF; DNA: TGTGCCATCATGCCGGGTCCTAACTATGGCTACACCTTC
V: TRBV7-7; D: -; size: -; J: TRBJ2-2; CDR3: CASSSPFGLDTGELFF; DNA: TGTGCCAGCAGCTCCCCCTTCGGGTTGGACACCGGGGAGCTGTTTTTT
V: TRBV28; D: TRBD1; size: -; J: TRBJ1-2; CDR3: CASLGQGASGYTF; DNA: TGTGCCAGCCTGGGACAGGGTGCAAGTGGCTACACCTTC
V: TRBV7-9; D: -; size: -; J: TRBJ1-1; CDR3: CASSLGGAGSAFF; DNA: TGTGCCAGCAGCTTAGGTGGAGCGGGGAGCGCTTTCTTT
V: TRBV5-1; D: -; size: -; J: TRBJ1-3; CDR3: CASSLGAAGSGNTIYF; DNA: TGCGCCAGCAGCTTGGGGGCGGCGGGCTCTGGAAACACCATATATTTT
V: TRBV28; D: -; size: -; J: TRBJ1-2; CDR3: CASSPGVYGYTF; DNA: TGTGCCAGCAGCCCAGGGGTCTATGGCTACACCTTC
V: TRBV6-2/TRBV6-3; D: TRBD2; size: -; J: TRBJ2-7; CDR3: CASSVAGTSYEQYF; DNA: TGTGCCAGCAGCGTAGCGGGGACCTCCTACGAGCAGTACTTC